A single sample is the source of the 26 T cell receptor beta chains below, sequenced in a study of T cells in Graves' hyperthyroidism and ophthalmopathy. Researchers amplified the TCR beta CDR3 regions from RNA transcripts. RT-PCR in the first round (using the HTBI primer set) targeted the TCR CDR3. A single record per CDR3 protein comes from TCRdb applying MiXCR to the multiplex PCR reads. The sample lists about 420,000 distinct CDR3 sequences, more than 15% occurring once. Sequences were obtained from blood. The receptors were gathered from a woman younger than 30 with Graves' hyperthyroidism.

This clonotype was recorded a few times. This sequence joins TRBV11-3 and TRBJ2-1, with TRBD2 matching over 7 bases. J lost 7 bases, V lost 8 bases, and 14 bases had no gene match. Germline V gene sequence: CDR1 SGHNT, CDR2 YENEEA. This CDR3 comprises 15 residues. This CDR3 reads CASADVAGALNEQFF. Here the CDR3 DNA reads TGTGCCAGCGCGGACGTGGCGGGAGCTCTGAATGAGCAGTTCTTC. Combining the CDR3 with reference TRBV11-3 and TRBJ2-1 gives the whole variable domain EAGVVQSPRYKIIEKKQPVAFWCNPISGHNTLYWYLQNLGQGPELLIRYENEEAVDDSQLPKDRFSAERLKGVDSTLKIQPAELGDSAVYLCASADVAGALNEQFFGPGTRLTVL.

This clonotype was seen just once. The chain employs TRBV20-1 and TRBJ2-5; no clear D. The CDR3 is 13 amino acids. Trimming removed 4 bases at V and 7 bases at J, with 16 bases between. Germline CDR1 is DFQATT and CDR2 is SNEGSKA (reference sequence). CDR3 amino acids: CSAKRAYRGTQYF. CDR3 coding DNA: TGCAGTGCTAAAAGAGCCTACCGAGGGACCCAGTACTTC.

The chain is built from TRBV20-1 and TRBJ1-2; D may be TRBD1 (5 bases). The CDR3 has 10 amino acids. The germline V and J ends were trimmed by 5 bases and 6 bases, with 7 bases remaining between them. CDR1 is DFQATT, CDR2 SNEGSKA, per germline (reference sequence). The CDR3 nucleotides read TGCAGTGCTGCAGGGAATGGCTACACCTTC. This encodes CSAAGNGYTF.

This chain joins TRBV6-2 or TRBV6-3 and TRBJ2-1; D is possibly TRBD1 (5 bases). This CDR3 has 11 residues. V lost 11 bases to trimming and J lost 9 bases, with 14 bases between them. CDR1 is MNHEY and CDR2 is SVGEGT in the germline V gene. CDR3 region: CAGYQGIEQFF. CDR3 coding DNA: TGTGCCGGCTATCAGGGAATTGAGCAGTTCTTC.

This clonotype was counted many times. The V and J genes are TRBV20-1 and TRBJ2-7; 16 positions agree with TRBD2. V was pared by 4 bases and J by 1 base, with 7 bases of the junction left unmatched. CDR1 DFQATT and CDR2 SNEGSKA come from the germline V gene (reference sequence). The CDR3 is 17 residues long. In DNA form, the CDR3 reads TGCAGTGCTACGGGACTAGCGGGAGGGCCATATTCCTACGAGCAGTACTTC. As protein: CSATGLAGGPYSYEQYF.

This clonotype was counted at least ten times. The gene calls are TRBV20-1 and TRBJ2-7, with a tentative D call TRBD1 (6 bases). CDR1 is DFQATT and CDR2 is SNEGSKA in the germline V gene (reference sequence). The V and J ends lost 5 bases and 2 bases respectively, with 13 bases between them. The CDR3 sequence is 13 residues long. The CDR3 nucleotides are TGCAGTGCTGGGGGCCTCACCCCCTACGAGCAGTACTTC. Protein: CSAGGLTPYEQYF.

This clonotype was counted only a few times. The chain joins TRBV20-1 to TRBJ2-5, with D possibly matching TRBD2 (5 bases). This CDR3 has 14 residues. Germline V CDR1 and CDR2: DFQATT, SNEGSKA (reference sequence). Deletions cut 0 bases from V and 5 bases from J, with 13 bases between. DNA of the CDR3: TGCAGTGCTAGAGATCTTGGAGGAACGGAGACCCAGTACTTC. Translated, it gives CSARDLGGTETQYF.

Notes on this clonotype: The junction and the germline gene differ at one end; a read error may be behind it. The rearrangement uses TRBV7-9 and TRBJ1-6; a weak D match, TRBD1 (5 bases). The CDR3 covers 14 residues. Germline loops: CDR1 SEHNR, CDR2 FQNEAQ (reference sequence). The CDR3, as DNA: TGTACCAGCAGCTTTGGAGGGGACAATTCACCCCTCCACTTT. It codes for CTSSFGGDNSPLHF.

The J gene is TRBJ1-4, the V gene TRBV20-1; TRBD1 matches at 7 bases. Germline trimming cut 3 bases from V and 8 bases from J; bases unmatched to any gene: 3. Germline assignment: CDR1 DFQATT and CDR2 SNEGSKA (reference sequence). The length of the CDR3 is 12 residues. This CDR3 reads CSASRGPEKLFF. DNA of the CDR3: TGCAGTGCTAGTAGGGGGCCGGAAAAACTGTTTTTT.

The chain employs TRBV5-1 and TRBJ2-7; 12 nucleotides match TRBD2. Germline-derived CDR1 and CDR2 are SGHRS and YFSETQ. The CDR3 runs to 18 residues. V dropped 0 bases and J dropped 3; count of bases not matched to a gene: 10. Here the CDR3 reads CASSLELAGGSARYEQYF. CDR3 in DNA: TGCGCCAGCAGCTTGGAACTAGCGGGGGGCTCCGCCCGCTACGAGCAGTACTTC. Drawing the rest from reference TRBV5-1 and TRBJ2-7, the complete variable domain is KAGVTQTPRYLIKTRGQQVTLSCSPISGHRSVSWYQQTPGQGLQFLFEYFSETQRNKGNFPGRFSGRQFSNSRSEMNVSTLELGDSALYLCASSLELAGGSARYEQYFGPGTRLTVT.

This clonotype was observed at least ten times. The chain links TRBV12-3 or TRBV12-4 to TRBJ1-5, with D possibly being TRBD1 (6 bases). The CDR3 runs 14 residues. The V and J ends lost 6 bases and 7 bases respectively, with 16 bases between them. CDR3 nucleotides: TGTGCCAGCAGCGGAACAGGGACCCCACAGCCCCAGCATTTT. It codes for CASSGTGTPQPQHF.

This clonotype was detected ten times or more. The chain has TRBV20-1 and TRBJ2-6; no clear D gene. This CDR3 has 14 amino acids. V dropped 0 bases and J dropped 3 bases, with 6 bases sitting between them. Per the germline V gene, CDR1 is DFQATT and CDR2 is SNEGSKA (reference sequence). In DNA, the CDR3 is TGCAGTGCTAGAGAGGGGTTTGGGGCCAACGTCCTGACTTTC. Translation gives CSAREGFGANVLTF.

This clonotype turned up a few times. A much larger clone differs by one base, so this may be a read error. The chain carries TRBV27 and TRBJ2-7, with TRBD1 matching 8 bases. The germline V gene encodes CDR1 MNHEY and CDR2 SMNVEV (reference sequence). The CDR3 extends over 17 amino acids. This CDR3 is CAGSLLWTGTPGDEQYF. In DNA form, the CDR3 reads TGTGCCGGCAGTTTATTGTGGACAGGGACCCCTGGGGACGAGCAGTACTTC.

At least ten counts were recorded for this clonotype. The CDR3 DNA is TGCAGTGCCAGCCCCGCGGGCCGCACAGATACGCAGTATTTT. Amino acid sequence: CSASPAGRTDTQYF. The chain joins TRBV20-1 to TRBJ2-3, with TRBD2 as a possible D gene (5 bases). This CDR3 spans 14 amino acids. The germline CDR1 and CDR2 sequences are DFQATT and SNEGSKA (reference sequence). The ends were cut back, 6 bases at V and 1 base at J, with 14 bases in the middle.

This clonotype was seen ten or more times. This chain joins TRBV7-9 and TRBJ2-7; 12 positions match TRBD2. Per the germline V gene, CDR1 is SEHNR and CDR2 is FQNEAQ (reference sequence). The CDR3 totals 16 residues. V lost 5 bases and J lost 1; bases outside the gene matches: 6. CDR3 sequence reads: CASSPTSGGPSYEQYF. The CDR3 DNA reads TGTGCCAGCAGCCCAACTAGCGGGGGGCCTTCCTACGAGCAGTACTTC.

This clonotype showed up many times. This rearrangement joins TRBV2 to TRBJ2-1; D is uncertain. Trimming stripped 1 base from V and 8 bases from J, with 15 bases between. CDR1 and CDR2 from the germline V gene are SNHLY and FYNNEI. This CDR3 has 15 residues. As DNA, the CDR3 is TGTGCCAGCAGTGAAGGGGCTGGGCCTTTGGATGAGCAGTTCTTC. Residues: CASSEGAGPLDEQFF.

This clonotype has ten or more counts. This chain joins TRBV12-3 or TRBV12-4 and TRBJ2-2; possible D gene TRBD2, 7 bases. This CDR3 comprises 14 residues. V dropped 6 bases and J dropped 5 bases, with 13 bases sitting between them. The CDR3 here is CASRLRGGTGELFF. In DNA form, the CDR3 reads TGTGCCAGCAGACTAAGGGGGGGAACCGGGGAGCTGTTTTTT.

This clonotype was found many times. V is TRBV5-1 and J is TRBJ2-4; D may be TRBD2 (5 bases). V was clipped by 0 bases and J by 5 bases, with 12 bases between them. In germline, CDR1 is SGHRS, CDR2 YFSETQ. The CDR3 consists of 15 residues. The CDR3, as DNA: TGCGCCAGCAGCTTGGAGGCGGGTACCCAAAACATTCAGTACTTC. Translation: CASSLEAGTQNIQYF. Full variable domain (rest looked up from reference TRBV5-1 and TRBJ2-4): KAGVTQTPRYLIKTRGQQVTLSCSPISGHRSVSWYQQTPGQGLQFLFEYFSETQRNKGNFPGRFSGRQFSNSRSEMNVSTLELGDSALYLCASSLEAGTQNIQYFGAGTRLSVL.

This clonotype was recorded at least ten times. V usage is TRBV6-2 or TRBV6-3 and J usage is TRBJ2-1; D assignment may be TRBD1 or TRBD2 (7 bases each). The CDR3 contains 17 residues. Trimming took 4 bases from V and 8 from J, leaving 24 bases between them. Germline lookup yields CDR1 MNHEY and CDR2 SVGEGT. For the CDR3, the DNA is TGTGCCAGCAGTTGGAAGGGTCCAGGGGGGGGACGGGATGAGCAGTTCTTC. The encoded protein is CASSWKGPGGGRDEQFF.

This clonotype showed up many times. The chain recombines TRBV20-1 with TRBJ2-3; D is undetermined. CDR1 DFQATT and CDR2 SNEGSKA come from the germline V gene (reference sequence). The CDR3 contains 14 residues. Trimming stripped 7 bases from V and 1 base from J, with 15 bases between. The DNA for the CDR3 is TGCAGTGGACGGGCCGCCGAAGGCACAGATACGCAGTATTTT. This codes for CSGRAAEGTDTQYF.

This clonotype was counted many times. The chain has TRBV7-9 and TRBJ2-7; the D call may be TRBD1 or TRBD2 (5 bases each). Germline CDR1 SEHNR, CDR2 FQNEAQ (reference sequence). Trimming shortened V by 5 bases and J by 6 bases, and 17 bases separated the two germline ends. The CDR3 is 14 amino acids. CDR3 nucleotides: TGTGCCAGCAGCACGCCTTGGGCAGGGAGCGAGCAGTACTTC. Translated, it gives CASSTPWAGSEQYF.

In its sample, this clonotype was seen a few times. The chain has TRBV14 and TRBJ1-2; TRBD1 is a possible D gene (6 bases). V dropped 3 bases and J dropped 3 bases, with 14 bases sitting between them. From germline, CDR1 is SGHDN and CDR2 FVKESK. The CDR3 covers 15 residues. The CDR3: CASSQAGVRDYGYTF. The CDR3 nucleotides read TGTGCCAGCAGCCAGGCAGGGGTGCGGGACTATGGCTACACCTTC.

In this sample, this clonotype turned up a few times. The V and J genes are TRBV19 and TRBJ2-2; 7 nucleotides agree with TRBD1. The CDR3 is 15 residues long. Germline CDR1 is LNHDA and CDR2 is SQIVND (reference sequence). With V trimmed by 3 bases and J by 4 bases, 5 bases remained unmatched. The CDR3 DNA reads TGTGCCAGTAGTATGAGGACAGGTTCCACCGGGGAGCTGTTTTTT. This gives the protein CASSMRTGSTGELFF.

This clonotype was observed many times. In DNA form, the CDR3 reads TGTGCCAGCAGCTGGGGGGGGGCTGGTCAGCCCCAGCATTTT. This gives the protein CASSWGGAGQPQHF. The gene calls are TRBV28 and TRBJ1-5, with D maybe TRBD1 (6 bases). V dropped 6 bases and J dropped 6 bases, with 15 bases sitting between them. The CDR3 runs to 14 residues. Germline lookup yields CDR1 MDHEN and CDR2 SYDVKM.

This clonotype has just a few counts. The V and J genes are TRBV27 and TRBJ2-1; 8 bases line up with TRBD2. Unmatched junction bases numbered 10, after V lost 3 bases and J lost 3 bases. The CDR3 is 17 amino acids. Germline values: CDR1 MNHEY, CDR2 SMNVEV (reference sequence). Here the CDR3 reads CASSFFLAGGFYNEQFF. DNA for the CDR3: TGTGCCAGCAGTTTCTTTTTGGCGGGAGGCTTCTACAATGAGCAGTTCTTC.

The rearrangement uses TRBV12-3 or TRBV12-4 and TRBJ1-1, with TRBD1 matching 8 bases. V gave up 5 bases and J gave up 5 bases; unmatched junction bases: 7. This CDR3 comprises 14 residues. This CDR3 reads CASSLTGARTEAFF. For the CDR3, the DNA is TGTGCCAGCAGTCTGACAGGGGCAAGAACTGAAGCTTTCTTT.